This T cell receptor (beta chain) was identified in a study of blood T cell repertoires in COVID-19. Germline V lookup: CDR1 ENHRY, CDR2 SYGVKD. The CDR3 has 14 residues. The V gene lost 5 bases and the J gene lost 2 bases, with 13 bases spanning the gap. The method was immunoSEQ multiplex PCR; TCRdb's version includes in-frame clones alone and lacks a portion of them. The sample lists fewer than 65,000 clones; 85% to 95% were seen once. Sample: peripheral blood. The V gene is TRBV10-3, the J gene TRBJ2-7; D is possibly TRBD1 (6 bases). This clonotype was obtained from a man in his forties or fifties with acute or convalescent COVID-19. CDR3 protein: CAISRTAETYEQYF. The CDR3, as DNA: TGTGCCATCAGTCGGACAGCCGAAACCTACGAGCAGTACTTC.